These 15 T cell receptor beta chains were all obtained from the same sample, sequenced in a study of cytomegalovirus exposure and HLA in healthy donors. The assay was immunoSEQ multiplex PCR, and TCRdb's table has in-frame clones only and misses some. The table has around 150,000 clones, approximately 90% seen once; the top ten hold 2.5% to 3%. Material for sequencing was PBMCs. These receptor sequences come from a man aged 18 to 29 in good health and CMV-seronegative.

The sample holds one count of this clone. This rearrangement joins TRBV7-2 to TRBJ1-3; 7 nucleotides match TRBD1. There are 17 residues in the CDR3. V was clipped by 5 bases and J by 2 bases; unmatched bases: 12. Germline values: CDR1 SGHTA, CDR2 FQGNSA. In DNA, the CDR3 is TGTGCCAGCAGCCCGCAACAGGACAGGCGAACTGGAAACACCATATATTTT. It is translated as CASSPQQDRRTGNTIYF.

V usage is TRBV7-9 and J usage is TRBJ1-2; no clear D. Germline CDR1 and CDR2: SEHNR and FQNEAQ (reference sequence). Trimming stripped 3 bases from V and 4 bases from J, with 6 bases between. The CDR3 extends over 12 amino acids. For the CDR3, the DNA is TGTGCCAGCAGCTTTCTGTTCTATGGCTACACCTTC. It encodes CASSFLFYGYTF.

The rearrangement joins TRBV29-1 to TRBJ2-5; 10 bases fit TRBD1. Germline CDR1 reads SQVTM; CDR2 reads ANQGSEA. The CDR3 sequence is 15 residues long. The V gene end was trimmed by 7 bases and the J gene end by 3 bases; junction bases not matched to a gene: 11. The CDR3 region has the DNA TGCAGCGGAGTATCCGGGACAGGGGTTGAAGAGACCCAGTACTTC. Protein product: CSGVSGTGVEETQYF.

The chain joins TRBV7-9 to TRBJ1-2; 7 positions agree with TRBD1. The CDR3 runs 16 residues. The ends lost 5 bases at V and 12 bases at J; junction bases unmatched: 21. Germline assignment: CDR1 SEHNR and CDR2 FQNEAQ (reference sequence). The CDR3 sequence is CASSPTLTGNRGGHTF. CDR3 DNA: TGTGCCAGCAGCCCAACTTTGACAGGGAATCGAGGCGGCCACACCTTC.

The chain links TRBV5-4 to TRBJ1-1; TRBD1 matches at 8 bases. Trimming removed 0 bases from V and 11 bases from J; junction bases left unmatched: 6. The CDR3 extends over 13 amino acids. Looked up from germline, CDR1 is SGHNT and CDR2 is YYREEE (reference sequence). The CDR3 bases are TGTGCCAGCAGCTTGGTAGGACAGGGAGTGGCTTTCTTT. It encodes CASSLVGQGVAFF.

The DNA for the CDR3 is TGTGCCAGCAGCTTGAACACAGGGGGTGAAGCTTTCTTT. Protein product: CASSLNTGGEAFF. V gene TRBV5-4 combines with J gene TRBJ1-1; 8 nucleotides match TRBD1. The V and J ends lost 1 base and 7 bases, in that order; junction bases with no gene match: 3. From germline, CDR1 is SGHNT and CDR2 YYREEE (reference sequence). The CDR3 is 13 residues long. The full variable domain, with the rest looked up from reference TRBV5-4 and TRBJ1-1, is ETGVTQSPTHLIKTRGQQVTLRCSSQSGHNTVSWYQQALGQGPQFIFQYYREEENGRGNFPPRFSGLQFPNYSSELNVNALELDDSALYLCASSLNTGGEAFFGQGTRLTVV.

CDR3 loop: CASSLLGGPQETQYF. The CDR3 nucleotides read TGTGCCAGCAGCTTACTTGGAGGGCCGCAAGAGACCCAGTACTTC. The rearrangement uses TRBV11-2 and TRBJ2-5; a weak D match, TRBD2 (6 bases). Germline assignment: CDR1 SGHAT and CDR2 FQNNGV. V lost 2 bases, J lost 2 bases, and 12 bases lay in between. This CDR3 region has 15 residues.

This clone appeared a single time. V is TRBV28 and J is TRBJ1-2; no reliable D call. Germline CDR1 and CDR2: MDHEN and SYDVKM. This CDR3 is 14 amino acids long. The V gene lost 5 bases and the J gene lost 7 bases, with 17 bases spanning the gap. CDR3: CASSIGLNMGGYTF. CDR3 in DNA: TGTGCCAGCAGTATCGGACTGAATATGGGTGGCTACACCTTC.

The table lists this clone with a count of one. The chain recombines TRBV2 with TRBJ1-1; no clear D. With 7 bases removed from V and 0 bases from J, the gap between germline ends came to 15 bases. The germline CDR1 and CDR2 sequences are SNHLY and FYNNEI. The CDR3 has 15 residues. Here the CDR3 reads CASNRPQVLNTEAFF. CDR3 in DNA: TGTGCCAGCAACCGTCCGCAGGTCCTGAACACTGAAGCTTTCTTT.

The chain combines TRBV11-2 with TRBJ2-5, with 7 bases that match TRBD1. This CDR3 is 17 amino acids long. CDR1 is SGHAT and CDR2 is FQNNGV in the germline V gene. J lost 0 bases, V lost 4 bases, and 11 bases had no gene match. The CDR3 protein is CASSSRTGLLYQETQYF. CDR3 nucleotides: TGTGCCAGCAGCTCGCGGACAGGTTTGCTGTACCAAGAGACCCAGTACTTC.

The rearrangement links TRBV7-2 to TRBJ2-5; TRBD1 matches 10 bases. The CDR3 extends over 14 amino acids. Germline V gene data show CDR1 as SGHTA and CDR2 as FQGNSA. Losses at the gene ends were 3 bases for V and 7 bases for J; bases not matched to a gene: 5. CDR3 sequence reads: CASSLTGGRGTQYF. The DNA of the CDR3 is TGTGCCAGCAGCTTGACAGGGGGCCGGGGGACCCAGTACTTC. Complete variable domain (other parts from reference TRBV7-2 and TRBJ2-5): GAGVSQSPSNKVTEKGKDVELRCDPISGHTALYWYRQSLGQGLEFLIYFQGNSAPDKSGLPSDRFSAERTGGSVSTLTIQRTQQEDSAVYLCASSLTGGRGTQYFGPGTRLLVL.

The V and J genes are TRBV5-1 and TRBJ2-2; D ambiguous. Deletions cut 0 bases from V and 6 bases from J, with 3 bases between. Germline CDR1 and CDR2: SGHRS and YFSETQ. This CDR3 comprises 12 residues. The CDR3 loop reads CASSLAAGELFF. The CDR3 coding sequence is TGCGCCAGCAGCTTGGCGGCCGGGGAGCTGTTTTTT.

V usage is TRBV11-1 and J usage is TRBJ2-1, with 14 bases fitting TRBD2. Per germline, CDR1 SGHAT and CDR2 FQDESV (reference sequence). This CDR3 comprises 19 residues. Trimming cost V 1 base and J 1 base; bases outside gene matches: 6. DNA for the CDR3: TGTGCCAGCAGCTTAGAGGGACTAGCGGGAGAACCGTCCTACAATGAGCAGTTCTTC. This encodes CASSLEGLAGEPSYNEQFF. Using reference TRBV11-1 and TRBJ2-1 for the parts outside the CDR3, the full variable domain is EAEVAQSPRYKITEKSQAVAFWCDPISGHATLYWYRQILGQGPELLVQFQDESVVDDSQLPKDRFSAERLKGVDSTLKIQPAELGDSAMYLCASSLEGLAGEPSYNEQFFGPGTRLTVL.

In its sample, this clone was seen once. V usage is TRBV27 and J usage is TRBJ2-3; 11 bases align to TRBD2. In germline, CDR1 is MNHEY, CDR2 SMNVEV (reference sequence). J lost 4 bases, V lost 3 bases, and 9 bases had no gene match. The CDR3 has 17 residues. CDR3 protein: CASSFRTSGYVPDTQYF. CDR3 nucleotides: TGTGCCAGCAGTTTCCGGACTAGCGGGTATGTTCCAGATACGCAGTATTTT.

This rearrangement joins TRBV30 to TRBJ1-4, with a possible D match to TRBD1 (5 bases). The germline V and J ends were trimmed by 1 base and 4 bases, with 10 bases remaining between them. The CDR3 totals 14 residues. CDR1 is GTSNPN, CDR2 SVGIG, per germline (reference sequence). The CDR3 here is CAWSGRQGNEKLFF. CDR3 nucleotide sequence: TGTGCCTGGAGTGGGCGGCAGGGTAATGAAAAACTGTTTTTT.